These 8 T cell receptor beta chains were all obtained from the same sample, sequenced in a study of cytomegalovirus exposure and HLA in healthy donors. PCR was performed using 60 Vbeta and 13 Jbeta primers. Produced via immunoSEQ multiplex PCR; TCRdb's table is partial and in-frame only. The sample has roughly 200,000 clones, 65% to 90% seen once. The sequenced sample consisted of PBMCs. These receptors were obtained from a woman aged 45-59 years in good health and CMV-seronegative.

V gene TRBV7-9 combines with J gene TRBJ1-3, with TRBD1 matching 8 bases. This CDR3 is built from 17 residues. V was clipped by 3 bases and J by 0 bases; unmatched bases: 7. Germline loops: CDR1 SEHNR, CDR2 FQNEAQ (reference sequence). CDR3 nucleotide sequence: TGTGCCAGCAGCTTGGGGGACAGGAGGTACTCTGGAAACACCATATATTTT. This translates into CASSLGDRRYSGNTIYF.

This sequence joins TRBV6-4 and TRBJ2-1; 13 nucleotides agree with TRBD2. CDR3 length: 18 amino acids. Germline V CDR1 and CDR2: MRHNA, SNTAGT. With 10 bases clipped from V and 0 bases from J, the junction kept 12 bases outside the gene matches. The CDR3 loop is CATRLAGGRSSSYNEQFF. CDR3 bases: TGTGCCACACGACTAGCGGGAGGACGCTCTAGCTCCTACAATGAGCAGTTCTTC.

J is TRBJ2-6 and V is TRBV7-6; D is possibly TRBD2 (6 bases). Per germline, CDR1 SGHVS and CDR2 FNYEAQ. V was cut by 5 bases and J by 9 bases, with 14 bases left in between. The CDR3 runs 14 residues. CDR3 in amino acids: CASSGRGYGNVLTF. The CDR3 region has the DNA TGTGCCAGCAGCGGCCGGGGGTATGGCAACGTCCTGACTTTC.

This CDR3 reads CASSSFRGTGNAGANVLTF. The CDR3, as DNA: TGTGCCAGCAGCTCCTTTCGGGGGACAGGGAATGCTGGGGCCAACGTCCTGACTTTC. This chain joins TRBV7-9 and TRBJ2-6, with 9 nucleotides matching TRBD1. The germline gives CDR1 SEHNR, CDR2 FQNEAQ (reference sequence). V lost 4 bases, J lost 2 bases, and 12 bases stayed unmatched. There are 19 residues in the CDR3.

The chain recombines TRBV6-5 with TRBJ2-7, with 7 positions matching TRBD1. Germline CDR1 MNHEY, CDR2 SVGAGI. V shed 4 bases, J shed 3 bases, and the junction held 6 bases outside the gene matches. The CDR3 is 14 residues long. The CDR3 is CASSSRDSRYEQYF. CDR3 bases: TGTGCCAGCAGTTCCCGGGACAGCCGCTACGAGCAGTACTTC.

The J gene is TRBJ1-1, the V gene TRBV18; 7 nucleotides align to TRBD1. CDR3 length equals 16 residues. With 2 bases clipped from V and 0 bases from J, the junction kept 6 bases outside the gene matches. The germline V gene has CDR1 KGHSH and CDR2 LQKENI. The CDR3 DNA reads TGTGCCAGCTCACCAGCACGGACAGGTATGAACACTGAAGCTTTCTTT. Its protein is CASSPARTGMNTEAFF.

The rearrangement joins TRBV28 to TRBJ1-5, with 7 bases that match TRBD1. Germline CDR1 reads MDHEN; CDR2 reads SYDVKM. The V and J ends lost 8 bases and 5 bases, in that order; junction bases with no gene match: 9. The CDR3 has 14 residues. CDR3 protein: CASYKTGIDQPQHF. The CDR3 DNA is TGTGCCAGCTATAAGACAGGGATTGATCAGCCCCAGCATTTT.

This chain connects TRBV19 to TRBJ2-1; 7 bases are a match to TRBD2. V shed 1 base, J shed 3 bases, and the junction held 9 bases outside the gene matches. Per germline, CDR1 LNHDA and CDR2 SQIVND (reference sequence). The CDR3 runs 17 residues. CDR3 DNA: TGTGCCAGTAGTATAGGGGCCCGGGAGGTGATCTACAATGAGCAGTTCTTC. Protein product: CASSIGAREVIYNEQFF.